The clone carrying this T cell receptor (beta chain) was seen many times. TCRdb called the 5' RACE reads again in MiXCR, with one record for every CDR3 protein. The table shows roughly 86,000 distinct CDR3 sequences, with roughly 10% occurring only once. This specimen belongs to a study of CD8 T cells in ankylosing spondylitis. Germline V CDR1 and CDR2: MDHEN, SYDVKM. The ends lost 11 bases at V and 5 bases at J; junction bases unmatched: 5. The CDR3 covers 13 residues. The genes are TRBV28 and TRBJ1-4; 10 nucleotides agree with TRBD1. The source is a male donor with ankylosing spondylitis or in good health (not recorded which). Sequencing was done on a sample of blood, either unsorted or a sorted T cell fraction (not recorded which). CDR3 nucleotide sequence: TGTGCCGTAACGGGACAGGGGAATGAAAAACTGTTTTTT. Translated: CAVTGQGNEKLFF.